This is a list of T cell receptor beta chains from one sample in a study of circulating tumor DNA in untreated peripheral T-cell lymphoma. Measured with immunoSEQ multiplex PCR; TCRdb has only the in-frame clones, and not every one. The sample gives 6,500 to 7,500 clones, 60% to 80% of which show up once; approximately 30% is in the top ten. Material: tumor tissue. Every receptor here comes from a human donor with peripheral T-cell lymphoma. Each CDR3 is given with its conserved first and last residue. A D gene is named only where the DNA matches it firmly. The size entry is marked missing in some rows and otherwise reads once, few, many or a size class.

CDR3nt: TGTGCCAGCAGCCCCGGGACAGCCGCTACTAATGAAAAACTGTTTTTT
CDR3aa: CASSPGTAATNEKLFF
v_gene: TRBV6-8
abundance: medium-sized
d_gene: TRBD1
j_gene: TRBJ1-4

CDR3nt: TGCGCCAGCAGCCCGGGACAGGGGAGGTATGAGCAGTACTTC
CDR3aa: CASSPGQGRYEQYF
v_gene: TRBV23-1
abundance: -
d_gene: TRBD1
j_gene: TRBJ2-7

CDR3nt: TGTGCCAGCACCCCGGCGAGCTCCTACGAGCAGTACTTC
CDR3aa: CASTPASSYEQYF
v_gene: TRBV6-8
abundance: -
d_gene: -
j_gene: TRBJ2-7

CDR3nt: TGTGCCAGCAGCTTATCGGGACTAGAACAAGAGACCCAGTACTTC
CDR3aa: CASSLSGLEQETQYF
v_gene: TRBV7-6
abundance: -
d_gene: TRBD2
j_gene: TRBJ2-5

CDR3nt: TGTGCCTGGAGCGAGAACTATGGCTACACCTTC
CDR3aa: CAWSENYGYTF
v_gene: TRBV30
abundance: -
d_gene: -
j_gene: TRBJ1-2

CDR3nt: TGTGCCTGGAACCGGGGACTCTCCTACGAGCAGTACTTC
CDR3aa: CAWNRGLSYEQYF
v_gene: TRBV30
abundance: -
d_gene: -
j_gene: TRBJ2-7

CDR3nt: TGTGCCAGCAGTCAAATAACCGGGACGGTCTCCTACGAGCAGTACTTC
CDR3aa: CASSQITGTVSYEQYF
v_gene: TRBV28
abundance: once
d_gene: -
j_gene: TRBJ2-7

CDR3nt: TGCGCCAGCAGCCGAGGACTAGCGGGGGGGAGCACAGATACGCAGTATTTT
CDR3aa: CASSRGLAGGSTDTQYF
v_gene: TRBV23-1
abundance: -
d_gene: TRBD2
j_gene: TRBJ2-3

CDR3nt: TGCGCCAGCGGGGAGATGCCCGCCACAGATACGCAGTATTTT
CDR3aa: CASGEMPATDTQYF
v_gene: TRBV5-1
abundance: -
d_gene: -
j_gene: TRBJ2-3

CDR3nt: TGTGCCAGCGTCCTTCGCGGGGGGAACAACTACAATGAGCAGTTCTTC
CDR3aa: CASVLRGGNNYNEQFF
v_gene: TRBV12-5
abundance: -
d_gene: TRBD2
j_gene: TRBJ2-1

CDR3nt: TGTGCCAGCAGGTATCAGACAGGGGAGAACACTGAAGCTTTCTTT
CDR3aa: CASRYQTGENTEAFF
v_gene: TRBV7-6
abundance: -
d_gene: TRBD1
j_gene: TRBJ1-1

CDR3nt: TGCGCCAGCAGTGCTACAGGGCTCGGGAATTCACCCCTCCACTTT
CDR3aa: CASSATGLGNSPLHF
v_gene: TRBV10-2
abundance: -
d_gene: -
j_gene: TRBJ1-6

CDR3nt: TGTGCCAGCAGCAGGGGCCAGGGAGGTTATGGCTACACCTTC
CDR3aa: CASSRGQGGYGYTF
v_gene: TRBV6-8
abundance: once
d_gene: -
j_gene: TRBJ1-2

CDR3nt: TGTGCCAGTAGTCGAGACAGGGTGAACTATGGCTACACCTTC
CDR3aa: CASSRDRVNYGYTF
v_gene: TRBV19
abundance: -
d_gene: TRBD1
j_gene: TRBJ1-2

CDR3nt: TGTGCCATTGGCGTAGGTAGCGGAAAGAAAGAGACCCAGTACTTC
CDR3aa: CAIGVGSGKKETQYF
v_gene: TRBV6-8
abundance: large
d_gene: -
j_gene: TRBJ2-5

CDR3nt: TGTGCCAGTAGTATAGGGTCAGAAGATACGCAGTATTTT
CDR3aa: CASSIGSEDTQYF
v_gene: TRBV19
abundance: large
d_gene: -
j_gene: TRBJ2-3

CDR3nt: TGTGCCAGCTCGGGAACAGGGCTCGGGGAAAAACTGTTTTTT
CDR3aa: CASSGTGLGEKLFF
v_gene: TRBV28
abundance: -
d_gene: -
j_gene: TRBJ1-4

CDR3nt: TGTGCCAGCAGCCAATCCTCTAGCGGGGGTAGCACAGATACGCAGTATTTT
CDR3aa: CASSQSSSGGSTDTQYF
v_gene: TRBV11-3
abundance: -
d_gene: TRBD2
j_gene: TRBJ2-3

CDR3nt: TGTGCCAGCAGCCCCCCCCCGACGCGGATGAACACTGAAGCTTTCTTT
CDR3aa: CASSPPPTRMNTEAFF
v_gene: TRBV11-3
abundance: -
d_gene: -
j_gene: TRBJ1-1

CDR3nt: TGTGCCAGCAGCTCCGTCATACCGTCCGGACTCAAAGGGACTGAAGCTTTCTTT
CDR3aa: CASSSVIPSGLKGTEAFF
v_gene: TRBV11-3
abundance: -
d_gene: -
j_gene: TRBJ1-1

CDR3nt: TGCGCCAGCAGCCAAGATGCGGACAGACACTATGGCTACACCTTC
CDR3aa: CASSQDADRHYGYTF
v_gene: TRBV1
abundance: -
d_gene: -
j_gene: TRBJ1-2

CDR3nt: TGTGCCAGCAGTTTAGGGACAGGGCACACCGGGGAGCTGTTTTTT
CDR3aa: CASSLGTGHTGELFF
v_gene: TRBV28
abundance: -
d_gene: TRBD1
j_gene: TRBJ2-2

CDR3nt: TGTGCCAGCAGTTCACAGGGGGCGCTTACGGGGTCACCCCTCCACTTT
CDR3aa: CASSSQGALTGSPLHF
v_gene: TRBV28
abundance: -
d_gene: TRBD1
j_gene: TRBJ1-6